Listed below are T cell receptor beta chains from one sample, sequenced in a study of cytomegalovirus exposure and HLA in healthy donors. Assay: immunoSEQ multiplex PCR; the TCRdb copy retains only in-frame clones and omits some. This table has about 120,000 clones, about 80% appearing once. The sequenced sample consisted of PBMCs. The receptors derive from a woman between 35 and 50 years old in good health and CMV-seropositive. The conserved cysteine and the conserved F or W are not part of the CDR3 here. A D gene is named only where the DNA matches it firmly.

V gene,D gene,J gene,CDR3 protein
TRBV9,.,TRBJ1-3,ASSAQSQGYGNTIY
TRBV9,.,TRBJ1-1,ASSVGVGLWDTEAF
TRBV6-6,.,TRBJ2-6,ATSSSGANVLT
TRBV6-5,.,TRBJ2-2,ASSSLNTGELF
TRBV7-3,TRBD2,TRBJ2-2,ASAQGAGGIGELF
TRBV9,.,TRBJ2-7,ASSVEWDTLSYEQY
TRBV9,TRBD1,TRBJ1-4,ASSVEGQGAQKLF
TRBV6-1,.,TRBJ1-6,ASSEVPSGSPLH
TRBV10-3,.,TRBJ1-3,ASSPRGASTIY
TRBV19,.,TRBJ1-1,ASSIDQGFEAF
TRBV30,TRBD2,TRBJ2-7,AWKGSTSGSYEQY